The sequence of this TCR beta chain was determined in a study of neurological immune-mediated disorders. This clonotype was recorded many times. In TCRdb, the 5' RACE reads were re-called with MiXCR into one record per CDR3 protein. The table has 45,000 to 50,000 distinct CDR3 sequences, around 4.3% seen once. Sequenced material: PBMCs. The TCR comes from a woman aged 55-70 years with multiple sclerosis.

The CDR3 sequence: CASILGTSDYNEQFF. The DNA of the CDR3 is TGTGCCAGCATCCTCGGGACTAGCGACTACAATGAGCAGTTCTTC. V gene TRBV2 combines with J gene TRBJ2-1; 10 bases are a match to TRBD2. V shed 7 bases and J 3 bases; nucleotides not matched to a gene: 6. Germline CDR1 reads SNHLY; CDR2 reads FYNNEI. The CDR3 is 15 amino acids.